The rows below give T cell receptor beta chains drawn from one sample of a study of CD8+CD57+ T cells in acquired aplastic anemia. TCRdb reanalysed the reads using MiXCR and keeps one entry per CDR3 protein. The data show a few hundred thousand distinct CDR3 sequences, with 25% to 40% seen just once and roughly 0.8% held by the top ten. Sample: sorted CD4+, CD8+, or CD8+CD57+ T cells (not recorded which) from PBMCs. Source of these receptors: a human donor with aplastic anemia. The CDR3 runs from the conserved cysteine through the conserved F or W. Fields, in order: D gene, V gene, J gene, clone size, CDR3 protein, CDR3 DNA. A D gene is named only where the DNA matches it firmly. Part of the rows lack a size; the others show once, few, many or a class for expanded clones.

TRBD1,TRBV20-1,TRBJ1-3,-,CSPQDRVGNTIYF,TGCAGTCCCCAGGACAGGGTTGGAAACACCATATATTTT
-,TRBV10-3,TRBJ2-1,-,CASSYYGTPPGNEQFF,TGTGCCAGCAGTTACTATGGGACCCCGCCGGGGAATGAGCAGTTCTTC
-,TRBV7-9,TRBJ1-2,-,CASSSLGTGYGYTF,TGTGCCAGCAGCTCCCTGGGGACGGGCTATGGCTACACCTTC
-,TRBV10-3,TRBJ2-3,few,CASSEGGSDTQYF,TGTGCCAGCAGTGAAGGGGGATCAGATACGCAGTATTTT
TRBD2,TRBV5-1,TRBJ2-7,many,CASSLSGTLNEQYF,TGCGCCAGCAGCTTGAGCGGGACCCTTAACGAGCAGTACTTC
-,TRBV4-2,TRBJ2-7,-,CASTQAGGASYEQYF,TGTGCCAGCACCCAAGCCGGGGGAGCCTCCTACGAGCAGTACTTC
-,TRBV30,TRBJ1-5,few,CAWSVRQGGQPQHF,TGTGCCTGGAGTGTTCGGCAGGGTGGCCAGCCCCAGCATTTT
-,TRBV9,TRBJ1-1,many,CASSVEWDTEAFF,TGTGCCAGCAGCGTAGAATGGGACACTGAAGCTTTCTTT
-,TRBV6-5,TRBJ1-2,many,CASIWGGGYTF,TGTGCCAGCATTTGGGGTGGTGGCTACACCTTC
-,TRBV14,TRBJ1-5,-,CASSQGWNQPQHF,TGTGCCAGCAGCCAAGGTTGGAATCAGCCCCAGCATTTT
-,TRBV5-5,TRBJ1-5,-,CASSLGVTNQPQHF,TGTGCCAGCAGCTTGGGGGTGACGAATCAGCCCCAGCATTTT
-,TRBV15,TRBJ1-2,many,CATSREPDPGYGYTF,TGTGCCACCAGCAGAGAGCCAGACCCGGGCTATGGCTACACCTTC
-,TRBV7-2,TRBJ2-1,few,CASSLARGENEQFF,TGTGCCAGCAGCTTAGCGCGAGGAGAAAATGAGCAGTTCTTC
-,TRBV19,TRBJ1-5,many,CASSFEVIDNQPQHF,TGTGCCAGTAGTTTCGAGGTAATAGACAATCAGCCCCAGCATTTT
TRBD1,TRBV20-1,TRBJ1-1,many,CSASKAGGTEAFF,TGCAGTGCTAGTAAAGCAGGGGGTACTGAAGCTTTCTTT
-,TRBV6-1,TRBJ1-2,-,CASSEFLGHTF,TGTGCCAGCAGTGAATTTTTGGGGCACACCTTC
-,TRBV20-1,TRBJ1-2,many,CSASTGIFYTF,TGCAGTGCTAGTACAGGGATTTTCTACACCTTC
-,TRBV24-1,TRBJ2-1,many,CATSEGRDTNNEQFF,TGTGCCACCAGTGAAGGCCGGGACACCAACAATGAGCAGTTCTTC